The subject of this entry is one T cell receptor (beta chain). Germline CDR1 and CDR2: MNHNS and SASEGT. The CDR3 loop spans 15 amino acids. Trimming shortened V by 2 bases and J by 8 bases, and 18 bases separated the two germline ends. TCRdb's copy holds only in-frame clones and misses some; the assay was immunoSEQ multiplex PCR. The data hold over 80,000 clones, with around 87% observed a single time. These data originate in a study of blood T cell repertoires in COVID-19. Source material: peripheral blood. The rearrangement joins TRBV6-1 to TRBJ1-1; tentative D call: TRBD1 (6 bases). The receptor's source is a human donor in a cohort sampled during active COVID-19. CDR3 nucleotide sequence: TGTGCCAGCAGTGAATTCGGGCAGGTTGGACAGGAAGCTTTCTTT. It is translated as CASSEFGQVGQEAFF.